A single sample gave rise to the 30 T cell receptor beta chains below, sequenced in a study of CD8+CD57+ T cells in acquired aplastic anemia. TCR beta VDJ combinations and CDR3 sequences were profiled from genomic DNA. TCRdb reprocessed the reads with MiXCR, giving one entry per CDR3 protein. The sample shows 150,000 to 180,000 distinct CDR3 sequences, less than 60% of them seen only once. Previously, flow cytometry had revealed CD8+CD57+ cell expansion in the patients chosen for sequencing. The sequenced material came from sorted CD4+, CD8+, or CD8+CD57+ T cells (not recorded which) from PBMCs. The receptors derive from a human donor with aplastic anemia.

This chain joins TRBV6-4 and TRBJ2-2, with TRBD1 identical over 7 bases. V shed 6 bases, J shed 3 bases, and the junction held 4 bases outside the gene matches. Germline loops: CDR1 MRHNA, CDR2 SNTAGT. CDR3 length equals 14 residues. The CDR3 coding sequence is TGTGCCAGCAGATCCGACAGGGACACCGGGGAGCTGTTTTTT. Translation gives CASRSDRDTGELFF.

Points on this clonotype: The junction and the germline gene differ at one end; a read error may be behind it. The rearrangement uses TRBV6-1 and TRBJ2-3; 16 bases line up with TRBD2. The CDR3 contains 15 residues. Germline loops: CDR1 MNHNS, CDR2 SASEGT. The CDR3 protein is CASTTGTSGRAKLHF. As DNA, the CDR3 is TGTGCCAGCACTACCGGGACTAGCGGGAGGGCCAAGTTGCATTTT.

The chain joins TRBV7-3 to TRBJ2-5, with D possibly TRBD1 on 6 matching bases. This CDR3 region has 13 residues. The germline gives CDR1 SGHTA, CDR2 FQGTGA. The V and J ends lost 1 base and 6 bases respectively, with 9 bases between them. CDR3 sequence (DNA): TGTGCCAGCAGCTTAATCTGGGGGCAGACCCAGTACTTC. As protein: CASSLIWGQTQYF.

The chain has TRBV20-1 and TRBJ2-7; D not resolved. V lost 6 bases, J lost 3 bases, and 18 bases lay in between. Germline CDR1 reads DFQATT; CDR2 reads SNEGSKA (reference sequence). This CDR3 is built from 14 residues. CDR3 amino acids: CSASSVGSSYEQYF. Here the CDR3 DNA reads TGCAGTGCCAGCAGCGTAGGAAGTAGCTACGAGCAGTACTTC.

This clonotype was detected only a few times. This chain connects TRBV12-3 or TRBV12-4 to TRBJ2-1; TRBD2 matches at 10 bases. CDR3 length: 15 amino acids. V lost 5 bases and J lost 10; bases outside the gene matches: 11. The CDR3 coding sequence is TGTGCCAGCAGTCACCTAGCGGGGGTTCCTTCGGAGCAGTTCTTC. Encoded protein: CASSHLAGVPSEQFF.

In regard to this clonotype: Its ends do not fully match the called genes, so a read error is possible. The chain has TRBV19 and TRBJ2-7, with 13 bases identical to TRBD2. Germline CDR1 LNHDA, CDR2 SQIVND (reference sequence). The CDR3 totals 15 residues. In nucleotides, the CDR3 is TGTGCCAGTATTGGGACTAGCGGGGACACCGGGGAGCTGTACTTC. This encodes CASIGTSGDTGELYF.

V and J are TRBV5-1 and TRBJ2-2; a weak D match, TRBD2 (5 bases). The V gene lost 3 bases and the J gene lost 0 bases, with 6 bases spanning the gap. The germline gives CDR1 SGHRS, CDR2 YFSETQ. CDR3 length equals 14 residues. CDR3 bases: TGCGCCAGCAGCTCCGGGACGAACACCGGGGAGCTGTTTTTT. This gives the protein CASSSGTNTGELFF.

The V and J genes are TRBV5-1 and TRBJ2-7; 9 nucleotides agree with TRBD1. The CDR3 extends over 14 amino acids. In germline, CDR1 is SGHRS, CDR2 YFSETQ. V trimming: 8 bases; J trimming: 1 base; junction bases outside the gene matches: 7. Written as DNA, the CDR3 is TGCGCCAGTAGTAAGGGACAGGGTTCCTACGAGCAGTACTTC. Translated, it gives CASSKGQGSYEQYF.

Here the CDR3 DNA reads TGTGCCAGTAACGGGGCACGACTAGAAAAACTGTTTTTT. This gives the protein CASNGARLEKLFF. The rearrangement joins TRBV19 to TRBJ1-4, with a weak D call TRBD1 (5 bases). The V end lost 7 bases, the J end lost 8 bases, and 14 bases lay between the germline ends. Germline CDR1 and CDR2: LNHDA and SQIVND (reference sequence). The CDR3 is 13 amino acids.

The chain recombines TRBV4-1 with TRBJ1-5; D is possibly TRBD1 (5 bases). The CDR3 has 17 amino acids. V was clipped by 2 bases and J by 3 bases, with 17 bases between them. Germline values: CDR1 MGHRA, CDR2 YSYEKL. CDR3 sequence (DNA): TGCGCCAGCAGCCAACAATTCCCAGGGACCTCCAATCAGCCCCAGCATTTT. It translates to CASSQQFPGTSNQPQHF.

The chain joins TRBV20-1 to TRBJ1-1; D not resolved. The CDR3 contains 13 residues. V lost 3 bases and J lost 1, with 9 bases in between. Germline V gene sequence: CDR1 DFQATT, CDR2 SNEGSKA (reference sequence). The CDR3 spells CSARVKGNTEAFF. CDR3 DNA: TGCAGTGCTAGGGTAAAAGGGAACACTGAAGCTTTCTTT.

In this sample, this clonotype turned up many times. The V call is TRBV20-1, the J call TRBJ1-6, with 12 bases lining up with TRBD1. V shed 6 bases and J 9 bases; nucleotides not matched to a gene: 9. The CDR3 is 15 residues long. CDR1 is DFQATT, CDR2 SNEGSKA, per germline (reference sequence). CDR3 DNA: TGCAGTGCGAGGGACAGGGGGCGGCCGGGTTCACCCCTCCACTTT. Amino acid sequence: CSARDRGRPGSPLHF.

This clonotype appeared once. Here the CDR3 reads CASQRTGGRETQYF. CDR3 bases: TGTGCCAGCCAACGGACAGGGGGAAGGGAGACCCAGTACTTC. The rearrangement joins TRBV19 to TRBJ2-5; 10 nucleotides line up with TRBD1. V shed 9 bases, J shed 5 bases, and the junction held 9 bases outside the gene matches. CDR1 is LNHDA, CDR2 SQIVND, per germline (reference sequence). The CDR3 contains 14 residues.

This clonotype appeared a single time. The chain uses TRBV11-2 and TRBJ1-5; D gene uncertain. The CDR3 extends over 15 amino acids. Trimming pared 5 bases from V and 4 bases from J, leaving 15 bases between. Germline V CDR1 and CDR2: SGHAT, FQNNGV. The CDR3 is CASSIAHGGNQPQHF. The CDR3 DNA follows: TGTGCCAGCAGCATCGCCCACGGTGGGAATCAGCCCCAGCATTTT. The full variable domain, completed using reference TRBV11-2 and TRBJ1-5, is EAGVAQSPRYKIIEKRQSVAFWCNPISGHATLYWYQQILGQGPKLLIQFQNNGVVDDSQLPKDRFSAERLKGVDSTLKIQPAKLEDSAVYLCASSIAHGGNQPQHFGDGTRLSIL.

This clonotype was detected ten times or more. The chain joins TRBV29-1 to TRBJ1-2; TRBD1 matches 7 bases. The CDR3 is 13 residues long. Germline V gene data show CDR1 as SQVTM and CDR2 as ANQGSEA. With 6 bases clipped from V and 5 bases from J, the junction kept 9 bases outside the gene matches. The CDR3 loop reads CSVETGFQYGYTF. The CDR3 bases are TGCAGCGTAGAGACAGGGTTCCAGTATGGCTACACCTTC.

The chain recombines TRBV5-1 with TRBJ2-7; 10 nucleotides align to TRBD2. The CDR3 runs 15 residues. The germline CDR1 and CDR2 sequences are SGHRS and YFSETQ. V was clipped by 3 bases and J by 1 base; unmatched bases: 4. The chain's CDR3 is CASSSQAGGSYEQYF. The CDR3 bases are TGCGCCAGCAGCTCCCAAGCGGGGGGGTCCTACGAGCAGTACTTC.

The rearrangement links TRBV10-3 to TRBJ1-1; TRBD1 might be the D (5 bases). Germline V gene lookup returns CDR1 ENHRY and CDR2 SYGVKD. V was pared by 10 bases and J by 1 base, with 13 bases between. The CDR3 spans 13 residues. In DNA form, the CDR3 reads TGTGCCACCACGCAGGACAAGAACACTGAAGCTTTCTTT. Encoded protein: CATTQDKNTEAFF.

Only a few counts were recorded for this clonotype. A much larger clone differs from this one at a single base, so this may be a read error. V and J are TRBV19 and TRBJ2-2; a possible D gene is TRBD2 (5 bases). Trimming cost V 8 bases and J 6 bases, with 19 bases left between them. The CDR3 sequence is 15 residues long. The germline gives CDR1 LNHDA, CDR2 SQIVND (reference sequence). Here the CDR3 reads CASGNITRRPGELFF. The CDR3 DNA is TGTGCCAGTGGAAACATTACTAGACGTCCCGGGGAGCTGTTTTTT.

The CDR3 DNA follows: TGTGCCAGCAATTTTGGGCTAGTCGGCAATGAGCAGTTCTTC. It specifies CASNFGLVGNEQFF. The J gene is TRBJ2-1, the V gene TRBV12-3 or TRBV12-4; D is unclear. With 7 bases removed from V and 6 bases from J, the gap between germline ends came to 16 bases. This CDR3 region has 14 residues.

This chain connects TRBV7-2 to TRBJ2-5; 10 bases are a match to TRBD2. In germline, CDR1 is SGHTA, CDR2 FQGNSA. V lost 0 bases and J lost 4; bases outside the gene matches: 11. This CDR3 is 18 amino acids long. The CDR3 region is CASSLAPTSGESGETQYF. DNA of the CDR3: TGTGCCAGCAGCTTAGCGCCCACTAGCGGGGAATCCGGAGAGACCCAGTACTTC.

The genes are TRBV29-1 and TRBJ1-1; D might be TRBD1 (6 bases). The length of the CDR3 is 15 residues. V was trimmed by 6 bases and J by 4 bases, leaving 21 bases between them. Germline lookup yields CDR1 SQVTM and CDR2 ANQGSEA. CDR3 protein: CSVGGVAGAATEAFF. The DNA for the CDR3 is TGCAGCGTCGGCGGCGTCGCAGGGGCGGCCACTGAAGCTTTCTTT.

At least ten counts were recorded for this clonotype. The genes are TRBV11-1 and TRBJ1-1, with D perhaps matching TRBD1 (5 bases). Deletions cut 5 bases from V and 3 bases from J, with 25 bases between. This CDR3 has 18 amino acids. Germline values: CDR1 SGHAT, CDR2 FQDESV (reference sequence). Written as DNA, the CDR3 is TGTGCCAGCAGCCCCCCGCGCGGGGCAGTCATCTTGGACACTGAAGCTTTCTTT. Its protein is CASSPPRGAVILDTEAFF.

This chain connects TRBV2 to TRBJ2-1, with D unclear. The CDR3 sequence is 10 residues long. Germline CDR1 reads SNHLY; CDR2 reads FYNNEI. V lost 3 bases, J lost 12 bases, and 6 bases lay in between. This CDR3 reads CASSDSRQFF. The CDR3 DNA is TGTGCCAGCAGTGATTCTAGGCAGTTCTTC.

This clonotype was seen ten or more times. J is TRBJ1-6 and V is TRBV4-3, with unresolved D. The CDR3 spans 16 residues. V lost 4 bases to trimming and J lost 6 bases, with 16 bases between them. Germline CDR1 LGHNA, CDR2 YSLEER. The CDR3 DNA sequence: TGCGCCAGCAGCCCAGCACCTTCTTTGGGTAATTCACCCCTCCACTTT. Translated: CASSPAPSLGNSPLHF.

This clonotype came up many times. The V call is TRBV19, the J call TRBJ1-1; a possible D gene is TRBD1 (5 bases). Germline values: CDR1 LNHDA, CDR2 SQIVND (reference sequence). The CDR3 extends over 14 amino acids. Trimming stripped 6 bases from V and 3 bases from J, with 14 bases between. In nucleotides, the CDR3 is TGTGCCAGTAGCTTCCAGGGAGGTGACACTGAAGCTTTCTTT. As protein: CASSFQGGDTEAFF.

The CDR3 coding sequence is TGTGCCAGCCGAGGACCTAGGGAGACCCAGTACTTC. This codes for CASRGPRETQYF. The rearrangement links TRBV7-3 to TRBJ2-5; D is ambiguous. The CDR3 is 12 amino acids. V dropped 8 bases and J dropped 5 bases, with 12 bases sitting between them. Germline CDR1 reads SGHTA; CDR2 reads FQGTGA.

The sample holds many counts of this clonotype. CDR3 in amino acids: CASSLAQGLVAYEQYF. CDR3 nucleotide sequence: TGTGCCAGCAGTTTAGCGCAAGGACTAGTGGCCTACGAGCAGTACTTC. The J gene is TRBJ2-7, the V gene TRBV12-3 or TRBV12-4, with 7 bases fitting TRBD2. The length of the CDR3 is 16 residues. After removal of 0 bases from V and 2 bases from J, the junction contained 7 bases not matched to a gene.

In its sample, this clonotype was seen many times. This sequence joins TRBV5-6 and TRBJ1-3; D is perhaps TRBD1 (5 bases). Germline V gives CDR1 SGHDT, CDR2 YYEEEE. Between the trimmed V and J ends, which lost 4 bases and 0 bases, there was a span of 11 bases. The CDR3 is 15 amino acids. The DNA of the CDR3 is TGTGCCAGCAGCGGCGACAGTTCCTCTGGAAACACCATATATTTT. Residues: CASSGDSSSGNTIYF.

This clonotype was counted between two and nine times. Germline is not matched at one junction end, which may reflect a read error. This sequence joins TRBV15 and TRBJ2-5; 11 bases align to TRBD1. In germline, CDR1 is LNHNV, CDR2 YYDKDF (reference sequence). The length of the CDR3 is 13 residues. The CDR3 DNA reads TGTGCCACCAGCAGAACAGGACAGGGGGCGGCGGACTTC. This translates into CATSRTGQGAADF. Complete variable domain (other parts from reference TRBV15 and TRBJ2-5): DAMVIQNPRYQVTQFGKPVTLSCSQTLNHNVMYWYQQKSSQAPKLLFHYYDKDFNNEADTPDNFQSRRPNTSFCFLDIRSPGLGDTAMYLCATSRTGQGAADFGPGTRLLVL.

This clonotype was seen only a few times. The chain is built from TRBV4-1 and TRBJ2-1; a possible D gene is TRBD2 (5 bases). The ends were cut back, 0 bases at V and 2 bases at J, with 26 bases in the middle. This CDR3 is built from 21 residues. Germline V gives CDR1 MGHRA, CDR2 YSYEKL. CDR3 region: CASSQESPELVDGLPYNEQFF. The DNA for the CDR3 is TGCGCCAGCAGCCAAGAGTCCCCCGAACTAGTAGATGGGCTCCCCTACAATGAGCAGTTCTTC.